The next 20 T cell receptor beta chains were all read from a single sample in a study of blood T cell repertoires in COVID-19. Sequenced by immunoSEQ multiplex PCR; TCRdb stores in-frame clones only, minus some. This sample carries tens of thousands of clones, about 80% of them seen once, and the ten largest clones take approximately 12%. Sequencing was performed on peripheral blood. These TCRs come from an elderly man with acute or convalescent COVID-19.

The genes are TRBV19 and TRBJ2-6; 10 nucleotides line up with TRBD1. The trim removed 5 bases at V and 2 bases at J, leaving 0 bases unmatched. The germline V gene has CDR1 LNHDA and CDR2 SQIVND (reference sequence). The CDR3 length is 15 residues. The DNA for the CDR3 is TGTGCCAGTAGTGACAGGGGGCCTGGGGCCAACGTCCTGACTTTC. Amino acids: CASSDRGPGANVLTF.

The chain carries TRBV6-6 and TRBJ1-5; 7 bases map to TRBD1. The CDR3 consists of 16 residues. V dropped 5 bases and J dropped 0; count of bases not matched to a gene: 7. The germline CDR1 and CDR2 sequences are MNHNY and SVGAGI (reference sequence). The DNA of the CDR3 is TGTGCCAGCAGTGGCCGACAGGGTGATAGCAATCAGCCCCAGCATTTT. Amino acids: CASSGRQGDSNQPQHF.

This clone was counted once. The chain recombines TRBV27 with TRBJ2-5; 7 bases are shared with TRBD1. The germline V gene has CDR1 MNHEY and CDR2 SMNVEV (reference sequence). J gave up 7 bases and V 6 bases, and 8 bases lay outside the gene matches. This CDR3 comprises 13 residues. CDR3 region: CASSDRAKGTQYF. The CDR3 region has the DNA TGTGCCAGCAGCGACAGGGCCAAGGGGACCCAGTACTTC.

This clone was observed a few times. The CDR3, as DNA: TGTGCCAGTAGTATCGGGGGGAACAATCAGCCCCAGCATTTT. Its protein product is CASSIGGNNQPQHF. The chain recombines TRBV19 with TRBJ1-5; the D gene is possibly TRBD1 (5 bases). CDR3 length: 14 residues. Germline values: CDR1 LNHDA, CDR2 SQIVND (reference sequence). Trimming removed 3 bases at V and 3 bases at J, with 9 bases between.

The genes are TRBV13 and TRBJ1-3; 7 nucleotides match TRBD1. J was trimmed by 4 bases and V by 4 bases; bases with no gene match: 7. This CDR3 region has 15 residues. CDR1 PRHDT and CDR2 FYEKMQ come from the germline V gene (reference sequence). CDR3: CASSSDRARGNTIYF. As DNA, the CDR3 is TGTGCCAGCAGCTCAGACAGGGCCCGGGGAAACACCATATATTTT.

V is TRBV19 and J is TRBJ1-6; 10 bases line up with TRBD1. CDR3 length: 18 residues. The V gene end was trimmed by 5 bases and the J gene end by 1 base; junction bases not matched to a gene: 8. Germline values: CDR1 LNHDA, CDR2 SQIVND (reference sequence). CDR3 in DNA: TGTGCCAGTAGTCGGGGACAGGGGCGGCAATCCTATAATTCACCCCTCCACTTT. This encodes CASSRGQGRQSYNSPLHF.

The chain recombines TRBV6-2 or TRBV6-3 with TRBJ2-3; TRBD2 is a possible D gene (5 bases). The V and J ends lost 4 bases and 0 bases respectively, with 17 bases between them. The CDR3 length is 17 residues. Germline values: CDR1 MNHEY, CDR2 SVGEGT. The CDR3 bases are TGTGCCAGCAGTTCCCCCACGAGGACTTCCAGCACAGATACGCAGTATTTT. Residues: CASSSPTRTSSTDTQYF.

This clone was observed a single time. V and J are TRBV28 and TRBJ2-3, with D unclear. Germline V gene data show CDR1 as MDHEN and CDR2 as SYDVKM. V was clipped by 5 bases and J by 7 bases, with 13 bases between them. The CDR3 sequence is 13 residues long. CDR3 sequence reads: CASSMTGRYTQYF. DNA for the CDR3: TGTGCCAGCAGTATGACGGGTCGGTATACGCAGTATTTT.

The gene calls are TRBV5-6 and TRBJ2-7; 7 nucleotides align to TRBD1. From germline, CDR1 is SGHDT and CDR2 YYEEEE. CDR3 length: 14 amino acids. The J segment lost 2 bases and the V segment lost 0 bases, leaving 2 bases of the junction unmatched. CDR3 residues: CASSLDRGAYEQYF. Written as DNA, the CDR3 is TGTGCCAGCAGCTTGGACAGGGGAGCCTACGAGCAGTACTTC.

This clone was counted between two and nine times. The chain couples TRBV19 to TRBJ1-3; 7 positions agree with TRBD1. The CDR3 extends over 15 amino acids. Germline values: CDR1 LNHDA, CDR2 SQIVND (reference sequence). J lost 4 bases, V lost 6 bases, and 9 bases had no gene match. CDR3 residues: CASSQTGFAGNTIYF. The CDR3 DNA reads as TGTGCCAGTAGCCAGACAGGGTTCGCGGGAAACACCATATATTTT.

V is TRBV5-1 and J is TRBJ2-1; 8 nucleotides agree with TRBD1. Germline assignment: CDR1 SGHRS and CDR2 YFSETQ. The CDR3 totals 17 residues. V was clipped by 0 bases and J by 0 bases; unmatched bases: 5. CDR3 nucleotide sequence: TGCGCCAGCAGCTTGGCGGACAGGGCGGGCTCCTACAATGAGCAGTTCTTC. It is translated as CASSLADRAGSYNEQFF.

The chain employs TRBV11-2 and TRBJ1-1; D not certain. Trimming removed 5 bases at V and 3 bases at J, with 10 bases between. CDR1 and CDR2 (germline): SGHAT, FQNNGV. The CDR3 is 13 amino acids. CDR3 sequence (DNA): TGTGCCAGCAGCGCAAGGAGCGACACTGAAGCTTTCTTT. It yields the protein CASSARSDTEAFF.

This chain joins TRBV7-3 and TRBJ2-1; 13 bases match TRBD2. Losses at the gene ends were 2 bases for V and 9 bases for J; bases not matched to a gene: 7. The CDR3 totals 16 residues. Germline CDR1 and CDR2: SGHTA and FQGTGA. The CDR3 here is CASSLYTSGGATEQFF. CDR3 nucleotide sequence: TGTGCCAGCAGCTTATATACTAGCGGGGGGGCCACTGAGCAGTTCTTC.

The rearrangement joins TRBV20-1 to TRBJ1-1; D remains ambiguous. Trimming took 6 bases from V and 0 from J, leaving 5 bases between them. Per germline, CDR1 DFQATT and CDR2 SNEGSKA (reference sequence). The CDR3 has 11 residues. The CDR3 DNA is TGCAGTGCCGACATGAACACTGAAGCTTTCTTT. It yields the protein CSADMNTEAFF.

In its sample, this clone was seen once. The CDR3 protein is CASSIGRGGDSNQPQHF. The CDR3 DNA reads TGTGCCAGTAGTATAGGACGAGGGGGAGATAGCAATCAGCCCCAGCATTTT. The chain employs TRBV19 and TRBJ1-5, with D maybe TRBD1 (6 bases). V was trimmed by 1 base and J by 0 bases, leaving 13 bases between them. CDR1 is LNHDA, CDR2 SQIVND, per germline (reference sequence). The CDR3 has 17 amino acids.

This chain uses TRBV6-1 with TRBJ1-2; D ambiguous. This CDR3 spans 12 amino acids. The V and J ends lost 2 bases and 4 bases respectively, with 5 bases between them. Germline CDR1 MNHNS, CDR2 SASEGT. CDR3 residues: CASSESPYGYTF. CDR3 DNA sequence: TGTGCCAGCAGTGAATCTCCCTATGGCTACACCTTC.

This clone appeared once. The chain combines TRBV25-1 with TRBJ1-4; 9 bases are a match to TRBD1. The germline CDR1 and CDR2 sequences are MGHDK and SYGVNS. The CDR3 is 13 amino acids. V gave up 7 bases and J gave up 14 bases; unmatched junction bases: 11. The CDR3 protein is CASNPGQGERLFF. DNA for the CDR3: TGTGCCAGCAATCCGGGACAGGGAGAACGTCTGTTTTTT.

The CDR3 nucleotides read TGTGCCAGTAGGCCCCGGACTAGCGGACGCACAGATACGCAGTATTTT. Its translation: CASRPRTSGRTDTQYF. The rearrangement uses TRBV19 and TRBJ2-3; 10 nucleotides agree with TRBD2. CDR1 LNHDA and CDR2 SQIVND come from the germline V gene (reference sequence). This CDR3 has 16 residues. Unmatched junction bases numbered 7, after V lost 6 bases and J lost 1 base.

The CDR3 sequence is CASSPGVGGYGYTF. CDR3 DNA sequence: TGTGCCAGCAGCCCGGGGGTTGGGGGGTACGGCTACACCTTC. The V call is TRBV9, the J call TRBJ1-2; D is possibly TRBD1 (5 bases). CDR3 length: 14 amino acids. Trimming removed 4 bases at V and 8 bases at J, with 18 bases between. Germline V gives CDR1 SGDLS, CDR2 YYNGEE.

A note on this clone: An end of the junction differs from the germline gene, which may be a read error. This chain connects TRBV7-8 to TRBJ1-6; 8 bases agree with TRBD1. CDR1 is SGHVS and CDR2 is FQNEAQ in the germline V gene. CDR3 length: 19 residues. CDR3 DNA: TGTGCCAGTAGCTTAAGGGGCAGGGGGCAGAATACCTATAATTCACCCCTCCACTTT. It encodes CASSLRGRGQNTYNSPLHF.